The TCR beta chain under discussion was sequenced for a study of shared clonotypes between healthy human individuals. Overall study: Donors were a couple of women and three men aged 18 to 49.

Produced via immunoSEQ multiplex PCR; TCRdb's table is partial and in-frame only. This table holds a few hundred thousand clones, more than 95% found once. V was cut by 7 bases and J by 0 bases, with 7 bases left in between. CDR3 length: 12 residues. Germline CDR1 is SNHLY and CDR2 is FYNNEI. Sequenced material: naive CD4+ T cells sorted from blood. This sample's subset: CD45RA+ positively selected. V is TRBV2 and J is TRBJ2-7; D perhaps matches TRBD2 (5 bases). This sequence was found in a woman aged 25 to 39 in good health. CDR3 loop: CASKEDSYEQYF. The CDR3 DNA sequence: TGTGCCAGCAAGGAGGACTCCTACGAGCAGTACTTC.